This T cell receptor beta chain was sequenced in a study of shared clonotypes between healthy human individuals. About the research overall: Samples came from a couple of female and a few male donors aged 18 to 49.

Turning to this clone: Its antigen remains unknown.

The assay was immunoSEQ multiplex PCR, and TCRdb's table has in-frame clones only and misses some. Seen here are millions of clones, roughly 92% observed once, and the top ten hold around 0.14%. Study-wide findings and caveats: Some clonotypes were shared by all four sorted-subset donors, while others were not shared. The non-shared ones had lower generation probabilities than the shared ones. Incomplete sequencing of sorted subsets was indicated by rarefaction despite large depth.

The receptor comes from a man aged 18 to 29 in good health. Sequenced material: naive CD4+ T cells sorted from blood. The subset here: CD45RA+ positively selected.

CDR3 region: CASSARGEYMNTEAFF. The CDR3 DNA reads TGTGCCAGCAGTGCTCGCGGTGAGTACATGAACACTGAAGCTTTCTTT. The rearrangement joins TRBV28 to TRBJ1-1; D call uncertain. The V end was cut by 5 bases, the J end by 0 bases, with 16 bases between. This CDR3 has 16 residues. Germline CDR1 reads MDHEN; CDR2 reads SYDVKM.